This T cell receptor beta chain emerged from a study of T cells in Graves' hyperthyroidism and ophthalmopathy. RNA transcripts yielded amplified TCR beta CDR3 regions. The HTBI primer set was used in a first-round RT-PCR of the TCR CDR3. Each CDR3 protein is one row after TCRdb ran MiXCR on the multiplex PCR reads. This sample has more than 650,000 distinct CDR3 sequences, with 12% to 15% found just once. Patients aged 18 to 65 had newly diagnosed hyperthyroidism that had lasted under 2 months. This clonotype was observed at least ten times. Germline V lookup: CDR1 SGHNT, CDR2 YENEEA. The V and J ends lost 6 bases and 8 bases, in that order; junction bases with no gene match: 12. CDR3 length: 15 residues.

The TCR comes from a young woman with Graves' hyperthyroidism. Sequencing was carried out using blood. V gene TRBV11-3 combines with J gene TRBJ2-1; TRBD2 agrees at 8 bases. The CDR3 loop is CASRGVGRALHEQFF. The CDR3 DNA reads TGTGCCAGCAGAGGTGTCGGGAGGGCCCTCCATGAGCAGTTCTTC.